This T cell receptor (beta chain) was sequenced for a study of post-analysis software for immune sequencing data. Tagging with unique molecular identifiers was a feature of the TCR beta cDNA libraries. TCRdb ran MiXCR on the PCR reads and lists one entry per CDR3 protein. The repertoire has 750,000 to 950,000 distinct CDR3 sequences, around 50% of them found once; the top ten carry 4.6%. The study's findings and limits: TRBV5-6, TRBV5-1 and TRBV20-1 belonged to a set of a handful of TRBV segments that were more frequent in patients than controls.

The CDR3 contains 14 residues. V gave up 5 bases and J gave up 7 bases, with 17 bases separating them. Germline CDR1 SGHVS, CDR2 FQNEAQ. The sample holds a few counts of this clonotype. Its antigen is unidentified. The sequencing sample was made of blood. The chain uses TRBV7-8 and TRBJ1-2; D is undetermined. The TCR comes from a girl aged 5 to 17 with multiple sclerosis. CDR3 loop: CASSPIMAAGGYTF. DNA of the CDR3: TGTGCCAGCAGCCCGATTATGGCGGCGGGTGGCTACACCTTC.